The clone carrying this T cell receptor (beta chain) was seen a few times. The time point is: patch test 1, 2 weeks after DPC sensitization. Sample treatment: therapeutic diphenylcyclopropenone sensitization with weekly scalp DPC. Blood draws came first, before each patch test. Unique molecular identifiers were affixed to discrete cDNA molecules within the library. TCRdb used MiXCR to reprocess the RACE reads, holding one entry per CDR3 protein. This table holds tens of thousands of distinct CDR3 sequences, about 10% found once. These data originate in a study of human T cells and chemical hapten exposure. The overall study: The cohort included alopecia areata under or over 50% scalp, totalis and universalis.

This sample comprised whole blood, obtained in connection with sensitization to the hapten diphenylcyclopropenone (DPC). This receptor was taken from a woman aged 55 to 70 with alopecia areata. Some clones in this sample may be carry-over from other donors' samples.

The CDR3: CASSQADSSGEQYF. The CDR3 region has the DNA TGTGCCAGCAGCCAGGCGGACAGTTCGGGCGAGCAGTACTTC. The V gene is TRBV3-1, the J gene TRBJ2-7; tentative D call: TRBD1 (6 bases). Germline CDR1 is LGHDT and CDR2 is YNNKEL (reference sequence). Trimming took 3 bases from V and 6 from J, leaving 15 bases between them. The CDR3 runs to 14 residues.